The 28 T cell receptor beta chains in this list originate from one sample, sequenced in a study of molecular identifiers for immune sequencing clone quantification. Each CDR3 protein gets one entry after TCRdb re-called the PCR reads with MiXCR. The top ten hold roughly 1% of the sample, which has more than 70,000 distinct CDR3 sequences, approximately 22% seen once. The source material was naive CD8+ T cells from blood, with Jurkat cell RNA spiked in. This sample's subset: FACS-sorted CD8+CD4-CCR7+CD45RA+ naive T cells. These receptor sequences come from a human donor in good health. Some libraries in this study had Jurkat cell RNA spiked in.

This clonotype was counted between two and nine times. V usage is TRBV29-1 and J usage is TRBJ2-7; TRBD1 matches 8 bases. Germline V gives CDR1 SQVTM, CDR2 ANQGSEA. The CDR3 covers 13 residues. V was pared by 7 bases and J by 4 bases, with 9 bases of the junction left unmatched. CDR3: CSGGRGQGYEQYF. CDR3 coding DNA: TGCAGCGGGGGCAGGGGGCAGGGGTACGAGCAGTACTTC.

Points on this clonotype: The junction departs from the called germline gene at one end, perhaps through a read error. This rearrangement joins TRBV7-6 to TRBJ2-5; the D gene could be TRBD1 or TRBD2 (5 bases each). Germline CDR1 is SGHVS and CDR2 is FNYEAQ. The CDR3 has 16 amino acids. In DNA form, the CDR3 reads TGTGCCGGCAGCACACCCTGGGACGGAGAACAAGAGACCCAGTACTTC. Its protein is CAGSTPWDGEQETQYF.

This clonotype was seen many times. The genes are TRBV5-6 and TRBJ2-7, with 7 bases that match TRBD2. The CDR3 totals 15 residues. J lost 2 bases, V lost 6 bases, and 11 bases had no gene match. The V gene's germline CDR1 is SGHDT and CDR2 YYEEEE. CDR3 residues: CASILMAGETYEQYF. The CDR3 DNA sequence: TGTGCCAGCATTCTGATGGCGGGGGAAACCTACGAGCAGTACTTC. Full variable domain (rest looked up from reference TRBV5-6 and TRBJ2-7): DAGVTQSPTHLIKTRGQQVTLRCSPKSGHDTVSWYQQALGQGPQFIFQYYEEEERQRGNFPDRFSGHQFPNYSSELNVNALLLGDSALYLCASILMAGETYEQYFGPGTRLTVT.

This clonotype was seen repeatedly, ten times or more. This CDR3 reads CASSSPLAGNSNEQFF. The CDR3 DNA follows: TGTGCCAGCAGCTCGCCGCTAGCGGGGAACAGCAATGAGCAGTTCTTC. The chain couples TRBV7-9 to TRBJ2-1; 9 nucleotides line up with TRBD2. Germline V gives CDR1 SEHNR, CDR2 FQNEAQ (reference sequence). The J segment lost 6 bases and the V segment lost 4 bases, leaving 10 bases of the junction unmatched. The CDR3 spans 16 residues.

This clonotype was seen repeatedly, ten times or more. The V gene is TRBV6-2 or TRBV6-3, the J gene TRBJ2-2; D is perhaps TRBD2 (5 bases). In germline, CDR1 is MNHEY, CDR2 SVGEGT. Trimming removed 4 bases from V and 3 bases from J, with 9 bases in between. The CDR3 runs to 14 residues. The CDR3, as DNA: TGTGCCAGCAGTTCCCGGGGAGACACCGGGGAGCTGTTTTTT. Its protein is CASSSRGDTGELFF.

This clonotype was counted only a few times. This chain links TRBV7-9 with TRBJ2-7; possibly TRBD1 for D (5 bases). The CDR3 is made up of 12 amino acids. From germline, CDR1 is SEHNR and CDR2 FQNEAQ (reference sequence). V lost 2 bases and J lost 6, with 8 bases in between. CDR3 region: CASSLSQGEQYF. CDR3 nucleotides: TGTGCCAGCAGCTTATCTCAGGGCGAGCAGTACTTC.

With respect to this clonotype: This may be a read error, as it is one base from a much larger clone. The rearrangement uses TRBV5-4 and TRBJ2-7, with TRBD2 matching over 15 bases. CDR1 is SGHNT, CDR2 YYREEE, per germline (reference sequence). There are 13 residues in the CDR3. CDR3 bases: TGTGCCGGCAGGGGACTAGCGGGAGGACCGCAGTACTTC. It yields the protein CAGRGLAGGPQYF.

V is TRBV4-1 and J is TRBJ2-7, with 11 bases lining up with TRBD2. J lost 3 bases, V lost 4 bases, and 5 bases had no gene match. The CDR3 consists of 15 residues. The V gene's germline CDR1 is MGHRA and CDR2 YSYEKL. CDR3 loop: CASSPIAGGLYEQYF. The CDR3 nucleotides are TGCGCCAGCAGCCCTATAGCGGGGGGGCTCTACGAGCAGTACTTC.

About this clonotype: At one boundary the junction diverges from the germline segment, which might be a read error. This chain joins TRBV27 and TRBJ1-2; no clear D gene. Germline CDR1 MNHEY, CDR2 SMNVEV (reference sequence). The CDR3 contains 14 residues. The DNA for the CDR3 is TGTGCCGGCAGTCCCCGGGGTAGTAACTATGGCTACACCTTC. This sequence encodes CAGSPRGSNYGYTF.

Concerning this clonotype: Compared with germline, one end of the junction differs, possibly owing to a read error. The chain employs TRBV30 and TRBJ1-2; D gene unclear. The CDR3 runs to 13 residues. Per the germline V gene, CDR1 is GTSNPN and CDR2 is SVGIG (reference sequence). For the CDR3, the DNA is TGTGCCTGGAGTGTACTAGGGAACTATGGCTGCACCTTC. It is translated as CAWSVLGNYGCTF.

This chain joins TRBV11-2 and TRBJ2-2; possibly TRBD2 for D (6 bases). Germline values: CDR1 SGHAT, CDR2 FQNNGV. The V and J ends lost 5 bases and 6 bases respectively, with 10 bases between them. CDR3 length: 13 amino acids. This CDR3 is CASSPLASGELFF. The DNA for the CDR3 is TGTGCCAGCAGCCCACTAGCATCCGGGGAGCTGTTTTTT.

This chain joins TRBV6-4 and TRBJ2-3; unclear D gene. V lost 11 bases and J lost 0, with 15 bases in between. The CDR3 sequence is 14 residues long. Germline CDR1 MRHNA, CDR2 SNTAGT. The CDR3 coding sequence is TGTGCCCCGACAAGATACAGAAGCACAGATACGCAGTATTTT. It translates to CAPTRYRSTDTQYF.

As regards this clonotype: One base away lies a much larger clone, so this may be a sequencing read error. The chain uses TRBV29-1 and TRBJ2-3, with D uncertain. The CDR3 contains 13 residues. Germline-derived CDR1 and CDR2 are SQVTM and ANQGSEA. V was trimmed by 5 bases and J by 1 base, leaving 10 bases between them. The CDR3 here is CSVYDPCTDTQYF. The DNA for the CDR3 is TGCAGCGTTTATGACCCTTGCACAGATACGCAGTATTTT.

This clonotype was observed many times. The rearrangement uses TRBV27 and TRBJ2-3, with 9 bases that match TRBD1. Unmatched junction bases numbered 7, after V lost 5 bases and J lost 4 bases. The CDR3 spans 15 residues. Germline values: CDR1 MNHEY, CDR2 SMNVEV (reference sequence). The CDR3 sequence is CASSTGTGSPDTQYF. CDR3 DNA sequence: TGTGCCAGCAGTACCGGGACAGGGAGCCCAGATACGCAGTATTTT.

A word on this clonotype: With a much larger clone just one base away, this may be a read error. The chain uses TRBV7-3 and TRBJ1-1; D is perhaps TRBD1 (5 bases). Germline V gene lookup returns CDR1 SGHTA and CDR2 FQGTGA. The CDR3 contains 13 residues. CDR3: CASTESVGGEASF. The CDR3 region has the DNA TGTGCCAGCACCGAAAGCGTGGGGGGTGAAGCTTCCTTT. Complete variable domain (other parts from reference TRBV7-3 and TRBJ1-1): GAGVSQTPSNKVTEKGKYVELRCDPISGHTALYWYRQSLGQGPEFLIYFQGTGAADDSGLPNDRFFAVRPEGSVSTLKIQRTERGDSAVYLCASTESVGGEASFGQGTRLTVV.

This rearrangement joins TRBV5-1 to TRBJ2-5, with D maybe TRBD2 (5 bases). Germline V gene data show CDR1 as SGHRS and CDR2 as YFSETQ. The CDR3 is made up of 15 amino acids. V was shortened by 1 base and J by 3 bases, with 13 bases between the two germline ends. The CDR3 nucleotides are TGCGCCAGCAGCTTGTTTGGAGCGCGGGAAGAGACCCAGTACTTC. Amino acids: CASSLFGAREETQYF.

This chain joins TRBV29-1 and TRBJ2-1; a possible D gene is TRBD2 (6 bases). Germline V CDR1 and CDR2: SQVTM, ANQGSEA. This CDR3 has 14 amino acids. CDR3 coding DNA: TGCAGTTTCGGACTATCGGAGCCCTACAATGAGCAGTTCTTC. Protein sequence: CSFGLSEPYNEQFF.

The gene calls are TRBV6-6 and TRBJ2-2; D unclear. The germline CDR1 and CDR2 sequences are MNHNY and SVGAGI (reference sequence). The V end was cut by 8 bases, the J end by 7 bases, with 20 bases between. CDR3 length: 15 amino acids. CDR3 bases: TGTGCCAGCTCCCCGGAACAGATAACGCTCGGGGAGCTGTTTTTT. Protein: CASSPEQITLGELFF.

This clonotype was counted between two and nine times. DNA for the CDR3: TGTGCCAGCAGTTCGACAGCGATTACCCTAATTACAGATACGCAGTATTTT. Translation gives CASSSTAITLITDTQYF. This chain links TRBV6-2 or TRBV6-3 with TRBJ2-3; possible D gene TRBD1, 5 bases. Trimming pared 4 bases from V and 3 bases from J, leaving 20 bases between. The CDR3 consists of 17 residues. Germline lookup yields CDR1 MNHEY and CDR2 SVGEGT.

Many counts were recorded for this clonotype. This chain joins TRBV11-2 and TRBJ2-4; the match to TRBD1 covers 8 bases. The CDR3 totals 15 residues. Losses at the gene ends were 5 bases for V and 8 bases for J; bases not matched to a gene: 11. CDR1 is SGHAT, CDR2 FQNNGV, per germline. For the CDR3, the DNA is TGTGCCAGCAGCGTCAGGGGGCGTGAGTCGGACATTCAGTACTTC. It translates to CASSVRGRESDIQYF.

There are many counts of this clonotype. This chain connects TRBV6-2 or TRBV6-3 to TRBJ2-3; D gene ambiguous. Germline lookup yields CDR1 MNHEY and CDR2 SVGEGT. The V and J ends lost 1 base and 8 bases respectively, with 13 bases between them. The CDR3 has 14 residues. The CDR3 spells CASSYFLLAATQYF. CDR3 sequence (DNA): TGTGCCAGCAGTTACTTCCTTTTAGCAGCTACGCAGTATTTT.

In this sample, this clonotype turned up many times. Written as DNA, the CDR3 is TGCGCCAGCAGCCCCGGAGAGGGGAGCTCCTACGAGCAGTACTTC. As protein: CASSPGEGSSYEQYF. V gene TRBV4-3 combines with J gene TRBJ2-7; D possibly matches TRBD1 or TRBD2 (5 bases each). Germline V lookup: CDR1 LGHNA, CDR2 YSLEER. There are 15 residues in the CDR3. V was shortened by 4 bases and J by 0 bases, with 13 bases between the two germline ends.

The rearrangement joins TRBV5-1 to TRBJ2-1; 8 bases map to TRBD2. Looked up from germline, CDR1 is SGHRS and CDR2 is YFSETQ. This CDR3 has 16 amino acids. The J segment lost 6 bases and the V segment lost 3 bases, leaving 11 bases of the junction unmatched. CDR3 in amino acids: CASSSSPAGVPNEQFF. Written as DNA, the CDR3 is TGCGCCAGCAGCTCGTCCCCAGCGGGAGTTCCCAATGAGCAGTTCTTC.

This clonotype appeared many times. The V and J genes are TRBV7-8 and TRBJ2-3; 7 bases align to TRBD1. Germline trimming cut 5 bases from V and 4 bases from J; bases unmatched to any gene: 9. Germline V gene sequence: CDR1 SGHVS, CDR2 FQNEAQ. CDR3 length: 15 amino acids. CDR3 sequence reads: CASSPRGGPADTQYF. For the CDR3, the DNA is TGTGCCAGCAGCCCTAGAGGGGGCCCGGCAGATACGCAGTATTTT.

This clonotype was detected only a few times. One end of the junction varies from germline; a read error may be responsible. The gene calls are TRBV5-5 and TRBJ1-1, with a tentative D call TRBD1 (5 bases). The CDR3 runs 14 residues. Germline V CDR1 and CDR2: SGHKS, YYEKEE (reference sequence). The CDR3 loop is CASSLRGPNTEVFF. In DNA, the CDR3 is TGTGCCAGCAGCTTGCGGGGCCCCAACACTGAAGTTTTCTTT.

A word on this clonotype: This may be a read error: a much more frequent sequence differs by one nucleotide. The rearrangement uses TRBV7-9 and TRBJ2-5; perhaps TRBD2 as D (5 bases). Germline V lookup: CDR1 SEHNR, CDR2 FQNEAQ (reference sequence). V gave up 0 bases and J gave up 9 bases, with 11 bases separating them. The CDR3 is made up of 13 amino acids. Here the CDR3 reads CASSLADSEAQYF. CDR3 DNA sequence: TGTGCCAGCAGCTTAGCGGATTCGGAGGCCCAGTACTTC.

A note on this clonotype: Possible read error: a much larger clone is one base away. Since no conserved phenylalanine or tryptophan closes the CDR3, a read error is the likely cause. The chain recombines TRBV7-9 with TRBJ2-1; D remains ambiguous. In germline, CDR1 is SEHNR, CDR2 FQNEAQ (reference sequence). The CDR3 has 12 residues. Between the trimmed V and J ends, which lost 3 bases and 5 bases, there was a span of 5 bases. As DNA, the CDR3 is TGTGCCAGCAGCTTTTCGAACAATGAGCAGTTCTCC. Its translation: CASSFSNNEQFS.

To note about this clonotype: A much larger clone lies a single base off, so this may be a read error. CDR3 residues: CGARDSRLGEQYF. The CDR3 bases are TGCGGTGCTAGAGATTCACGACTGGGGGAGCAGTACTTC. V and J are TRBV20-1 and TRBJ2-7; no clear D gene. CDR3 size: 13 residues. Germline CDR1 DFQATT, CDR2 SNEGSKA (reference sequence).